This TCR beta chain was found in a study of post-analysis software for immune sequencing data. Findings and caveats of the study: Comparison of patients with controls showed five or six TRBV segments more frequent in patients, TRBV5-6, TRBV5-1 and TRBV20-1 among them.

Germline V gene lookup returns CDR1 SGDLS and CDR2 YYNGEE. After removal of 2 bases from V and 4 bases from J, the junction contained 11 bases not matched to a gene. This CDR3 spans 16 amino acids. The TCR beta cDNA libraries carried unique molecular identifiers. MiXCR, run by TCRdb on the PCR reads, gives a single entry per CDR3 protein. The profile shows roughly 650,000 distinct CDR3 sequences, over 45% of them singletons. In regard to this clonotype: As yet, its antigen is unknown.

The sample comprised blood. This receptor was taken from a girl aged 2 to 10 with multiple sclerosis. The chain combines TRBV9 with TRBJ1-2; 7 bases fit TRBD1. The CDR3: CASSVQDREEPYGYTF. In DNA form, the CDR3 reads TGTGCCAGCAGCGTTCAAGACAGGGAAGAACCCTATGGCTACACCTTC.